Detailed here is one T cell receptor beta chain. Within the sample, other DNA sequences also encode this same CDR3. Trimming removed 2 bases from V and 6 bases from J, with 17 bases in between. Germline CDR1 is KGHSH and CDR2 is LQKENI. The CDR3 extends over 17 amino acids. These data belong to a study of control samples from healthy donors and cancer patients. The repertoire was sequenced with immunoSEQ multiplex PCR; TCRdb's copy has only in-frame clones and lacks some. The sample yields 130,000 or so clones, over 75% seen once. This rearrangement joins TRBV18 to TRBJ1-6; possible D gene TRBD1, 5 bases. This TCR derives from a man aged 40-49 years in good health. Sequencing was carried out using blood. In nucleotides, the CDR3 is TGTGCCAGCTCACCAGTCGCAGCTAGTCAGGGTAATTCACCCCTCCACTTT. Its protein product is CASSPVAASQGNSPLHF.